The clone carrying this TCR beta chain was seen once. Profiled with immunoSEQ multiplex PCR; TCRdb holds only in-frame clones, not every one. The sample shows more than 40,000 clones, 90% of them seen only once. Germline assignment: CDR1 GTSNPN and CDR2 SVGIG (reference sequence). CDR3 length: 15 residues. V shed 2 bases and J 3 bases; nucleotides not matched to a gene: 4. The data were taken from a study of T cell changes during pregnancy in multiple sclerosis. This chain links TRBV30 with TRBJ2-3, with 11 bases lining up with TRBD1. Here the sequenced sample was CD8+ T cells from peripheral blood mononuclear cells, taken in the third trimester of pregnancy. The TCR comes from a female donor with multiple sclerosis, enrolled in a pregnancy study. The CDR3 DNA reads as TGTGCCTGGAGTTCAGGGACAGGGGGAACAGATACGCAGTATTTT. Translating it yields CAWSSGTGGTDTQYF.